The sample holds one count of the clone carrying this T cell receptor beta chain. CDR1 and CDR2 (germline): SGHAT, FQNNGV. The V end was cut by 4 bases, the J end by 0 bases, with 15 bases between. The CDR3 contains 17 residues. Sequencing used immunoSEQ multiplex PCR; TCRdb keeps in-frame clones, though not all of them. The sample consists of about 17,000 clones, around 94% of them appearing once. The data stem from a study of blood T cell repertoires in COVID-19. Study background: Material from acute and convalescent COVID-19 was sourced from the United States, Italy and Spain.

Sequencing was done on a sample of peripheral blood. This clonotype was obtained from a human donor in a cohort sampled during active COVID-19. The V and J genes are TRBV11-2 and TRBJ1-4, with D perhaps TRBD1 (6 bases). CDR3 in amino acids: CASSSKTGPATNEKLFF. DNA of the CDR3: TGTGCCAGCAGCTCGAAAACAGGGCCGGCAACTAATGAAAAACTGTTTTTT. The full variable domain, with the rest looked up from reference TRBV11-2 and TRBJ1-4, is EAGVAQSPRYKIIEKRQSVAFWCNPISGHATLYWYQQILGQGPKLLIQFQNNGVVDDSQLPKDRFSAERLKGVDSTLKIQPAKLEDSAVYLCASSSKTGPATNEKLFFGSGTQLSVL.